The T cell receptor (beta chain) described here comes from a study of blood T cell repertoires in COVID-19. Study in general: From the United States, Italy and Spain came samples of acute and convalescent COVID-19. Sources were T cells, B-cell-depleted T cells, or PBMCs; the material itself was cDNA or gDNA.

The CDR3 length is 13 residues. V gave up 5 bases and J gave up 3 bases; unmatched junction bases: 3. The germline CDR1 and CDR2 sequences are SGHDT and YYEEEE. Source study methods: Reference gene primer amplification gave estimated nucleated cell counts. Sequencing used immunoSEQ multiplex PCR; TCRdb keeps in-frame clones, though not all of them. D and trimming come from the DNA, and the V and J calls and clone size come from that table. This table has over 110,000 clones, approximately 88% appearing once. This clonotype was sampled from a human donor in a cohort sampled during active COVID-19. The sequenced material came from peripheral blood. The rearrangement joins TRBV5-6 to TRBJ2-7; TRBD1 aligns across 9 bases. CDR3 protein: CASRGQGYYEQYF. Here the CDR3 DNA reads TGTGCCAGCAGGGGACAGGGCTACTACGAGCAGTACTTC. Filled out from reference TRBV5-6 and TRBJ2-7, the complete variable domain reads DAGVTQSPTHLIKTRGQQVTLRCSPKSGHDTVSWYQQALGQGPQFIFQYYEEEERQRGNFPDRFSGHQFPNYSSELNVNALLLGDSALYLCASRGQGYYEQYFGPGTRLTVT.